One sample yielded the 13 T cell receptor beta chains listed below, sequenced in a study of blood T cell repertoires in COVID-19. Assay: immunoSEQ multiplex PCR; the TCRdb copy retains only in-frame clones and omits some. This sample has hundreds of thousands of clones, with about nine tenths found just once. The source material was peripheral blood. The receptor source for this set is a man in his 60s who had recovered from COVID-19.

The rearrangement links TRBV28 to TRBJ2-7, with 7 bases aligning to TRBD1. The CDR3 loop spans 15 amino acids. Germline CDR1 MDHEN, CDR2 SYDVKM. Germline trimming cut 6 bases from V and 4 bases from J; bases unmatched to any gene: 12. The CDR3 region has the DNA TGTGCCAGCAGACCTATCCAGGGGGTTCAGTACGAGCAGTACTTC. It yields the protein CASRPIQGVQYEQYF.

The chain carries TRBV5-5 and TRBJ2-7; 8 nucleotides agree with TRBD1. This CDR3 comprises 15 residues. Trimming cost V 4 bases and J 3 bases; bases outside gene matches: 9. Germline V gene lookup returns CDR1 SGHKS and CDR2 YYEKEE (reference sequence). The CDR3 DNA sequence: TGTGCCAGCAGCGAGGCCGGACAGGGAGTCTACGAGCAGTACTTC. Encoded protein: CASSEAGQGVYEQYF.

This rearrangement joins TRBV30 to TRBJ2-7, with 11 positions matching TRBD1. Germline CDR1 reads GTSNPN; CDR2 reads SVGIG (reference sequence). There are 14 residues in the CDR3. Losses at the gene ends were 4 bases for V and 4 bases for J; bases not matched to a gene: 6. As DNA, the CDR3 is TGTGCCTGGAAGACGGGACAGGGGGGATACGAGCAGTACTTC. It codes for CAWKTGQGGYEQYF. The variable domain in full, completed from reference TRBV30 and TRBJ2-7, reads SQTIHQWPATLVQPVGSPLSLECTVEGTSNPNLYWYRQAAGRGLQLLFYSVGIGQISSEVPQNLSASRPQDRQFILSSKKLLLSDSGFYLCAWKTGQGGYEQYFGPGTRLTVT.

J is TRBJ1-6 and V is TRBV5-1; no clear D gene. V lost 4 bases to trimming and J lost 0 bases, with 11 bases between them. This CDR3 comprises 16 residues. Germline values: CDR1 SGHRS, CDR2 YFSETQ. DNA for the CDR3: TGCGCCAGCAGCACTGACTGGAGCTCCTATAATTCACCCCTCCACTTT. This gives the protein CASSTDWSSYNSPLHF.

This chain links TRBV30 with TRBJ2-7; the D is unclear. V shed 0 bases and J shed 1 base, with 4 bases lying between them. The length of the CDR3 is 12 residues. Germline V lookup: CDR1 GTSNPN, CDR2 SVGIG (reference sequence). The CDR3 nucleotides are TGTGCCTGGAGTGTCAGTTCCTACGAGCAGTACTTC. Translating it yields CAWSVSSYEQYF.

This clone was seen just once. The V call is TRBV4-2, the J call TRBJ2-3, with 10 bases matching TRBD2. Germline V gene data show CDR1 as LGHNA and CDR2 as YNFKEQ. Unmatched junction bases numbered 12, after V lost 0 bases and J lost 6 bases. The CDR3 totals 18 residues. The CDR3 nucleotides are TGTGCCAGCAGCCAAGATGGGGGGGTGCTAGCGGGAGTTGATACGCAGTATTTT. This codes for CASSQDGGVLAGVDTQYF.

The DNA for the CDR3 is TGTGCCAGCAGTTACTCGAGCGGGAATCAGCCCCAGCATTTT. Amino acid sequence: CASSYSSGNQPQHF. V and J are TRBV6-2 or TRBV6-3 and TRBJ1-5; no definite D call. Germline assignment: CDR1 MNHEY and CDR2 SVGEGT. The V end lost 0 bases, the J end lost 4 bases, and 7 bases lay between the germline ends. This CDR3 is built from 14 residues.

The rearrangement uses TRBV4-2 and TRBJ2-2, with no clear D. With 0 bases removed from V and 4 bases from J, the gap between germline ends came to 6 bases. The CDR3 has 14 amino acids. Germline loops: CDR1 LGHNA, CDR2 YNFKEQ. The CDR3 is CASSQDRFTGELFF. CDR3 sequence (DNA): TGTGCCAGCAGCCAAGATCGTTTCACCGGGGAGCTGTTTTTT.

V is TRBV11-2 and J is TRBJ1-6; a possible D gene is TRBD1 (6 bases). The CDR3 covers 13 residues. Germline V gives CDR1 SGHAT, CDR2 FQNNGV. With 5 bases removed from V and 10 bases from J, the gap between germline ends came to 12 bases. CDR3: CASSRTVESPLHF. Here the CDR3 DNA reads TGTGCCAGCAGCAGGACAGTAGAATCACCCCTCCACTTT. Full variable domain (rest looked up from reference TRBV11-2 and TRBJ1-6): EAGVAQSPRYKIIEKRQSVAFWCNPISGHATLYWYQQILGQGPKLLIQFQNNGVVDDSQLPKDRFSAERLKGVDSTLKIQPAKLEDSAVYLCASSRTVESPLHFGNGTRLTVT.

The chain carries TRBV7-3 and TRBJ1-6; D not certain. The CDR3 covers 15 residues. Trimming removed 6 bases from V and 5 bases from J, with 14 bases in between. Germline CDR1 SGHTA, CDR2 FQGTGA. The CDR3 bases are TGTGCCAGCAGTATGGACTTGGCGGATAATTCACCCCTCCACTTT. This codes for CASSMDLADNSPLHF.

This clone is a singleton in its sample. This chain uses TRBV19 with TRBJ2-3, with 12 bases aligning to TRBD1. The CDR3 has 15 residues. CDR1 and CDR2 (germline): LNHDA, SQIVND (reference sequence). The trim removed 5 bases at V and 4 bases at J, leaving 4 bases unmatched. In DNA form, the CDR3 reads TGTGCCAGTAGTGCGGGACAGGGGGCGGCAGATACGCAGTATTTT. Its protein product is CASSAGQGAADTQYF.

The chain employs TRBV10-1 and TRBJ1-1; possibly TRBD1 for D (5 bases). V shed 4 bases and J shed 6 bases, with 15 bases lying between them. Germline-derived CDR1 and CDR2 are WNHNN and SYGVQD (reference sequence). The CDR3 is made up of 14 amino acids. CDR3 sequence reads: CASSGYSIGAEAFF. The DNA of the CDR3 is TGCGCCAGCAGTGGATACAGCATAGGGGCTGAAGCTTTCTTT.

The chain joins TRBV9 to TRBJ1-5; D unclear. The CDR3 totals 15 residues. The V end lost 3 bases, the J end lost 6 bases, and 16 bases lay between the germline ends. The germline V gene encodes CDR1 SGDLS and CDR2 YYNGEE. The CDR3 nucleotides read TGTGCCAGCAGCGCCGGCCATTCCGCGGGTCAGCCCCAGCATTTT. Its protein product is CASSAGHSAGQPQHF.